The 5 T cell receptor beta chains listed next were all sequenced from one sample in a study of shared clonotypes between healthy human individuals. Assay used: immunoSEQ multiplex PCR; TCRdb lists only in-frame clones, some missing. The sample has some 2,500,000 clones, 80% to 95% seen once; the top ten hold 0.36%. Sequencing used naive CD4+ T cells from PBMCs. Sample subset: CD45RA+ positively selected. These receptors all stem from a man aged 18 to 30 in good health. Some clones in this sample may be carry-over from other donors' samples.

This clone was recorded a few times. This chain joins TRBV18 and TRBJ1-1; D not certain. CDR3 length: 15 residues. V was shortened by 2 bases and J by 0 bases, with 10 bases between the two germline ends. CDR1 and CDR2 (germline): KGHSH, LQKENI. CDR3 sequence: CASSPGYDMNTEAFF. Written as DNA, the CDR3 is TGTGCCAGCTCACCAGGGTACGATATGAACACTGAAGCTTTCTTT.

J is TRBJ1-5 and V is TRBV28, with 7 bases identical to TRBD1. This CDR3 comprises 22 residues. The V and J ends lost 3 bases and 5 bases, in that order; junction bases with no gene match: 28. Germline V gene data show CDR1 as MDHEN and CDR2 as SYDVKM. CDR3 protein: CASSFGGRLPLRDPGGHQPQHF. In DNA form, the CDR3 reads TGTGCCAGCAGTTTTGGTGGAAGGCTGCCTCTGCGTGATCCAGGGGGTCATCAGCCCCAGCATTTT.

The V and J genes are TRBV10-3 and TRBJ2-5, with D maybe TRBD1 (6 bases). CDR1 ENHRY and CDR2 SYGVKD come from the germline V gene. The CDR3 loop spans 13 amino acids. The ends were cut back, 6 bases at V and 0 bases at J, with 8 bases in the middle. DNA of the CDR3: TGTGCCATCAGGGGGGACAACCAAGAGACCCAGTACTTC. Translation gives CAIRGDNQETQYF.

V gene TRBV14 combines with J gene TRBJ2-7; TRBD1 agrees at 10 bases. Losses at the gene ends were 4 bases for V and 0 bases for J; bases not matched to a gene: 6. Germline values: CDR1 SGHDN, CDR2 FVKESK. The CDR3 is 16 residues long. This chain's CDR3 is CASSRLGTGASYEQYF. The CDR3, as DNA: TGTGCCAGCAGCCGGTTAGGGACAGGGGCCTCCTACGAGCAGTACTTC.

The gene calls are TRBV30 and TRBJ1-5, with TRBD1 matching 8 bases. CDR1 and CDR2 from the germline V gene are GTSNPN and SVGIG (reference sequence). This CDR3 has 13 amino acids. The V gene end was trimmed by 5 bases and the J gene end by 3 bases; junction bases not matched to a gene: 3. The CDR3 is CAWDRGANQPQHF. The CDR3 DNA follows: TGTGCCTGGGACAGGGGAGCCAATCAGCCCCAGCATTTT.